This T cell receptor (beta chain) derives from a study of CD8 T cells in Susac syndrome. Reverse transcription of about 0.5 to 1 ug RNA used random hexamers. Amplification of TCR beta CDR3 by immunoSEQ multiplex PCR spanned 54 Vbeta and 13 Jbeta. TCRdb reprocessed the immunoSEQ multiplex PCR reads with MiXCR, giving one entry per CDR3 protein. The sample carries roughly 200,000 distinct CDR3 sequences, around 95% recorded once. TCR beta sequences were obtained from blood CD8+ and CD4+ T cells. Germline V CDR1 and CDR2: DFQATT, SNEGSKA (reference sequence). The CDR3 sequence is 15 residues long. This sequence was found in a human donor with multiple sclerosis. The chain carries TRBV20-1 and TRBJ1-5; the match to TRBD1 covers 7 bases. Sequences were obtained from CD4+ T cells from PBMCs. Here the CDR3 reads CGQEGAGGGSQPQHF. As DNA, the CDR3 is TGCGGCCAGGAGGGAGCAGGGGGAGGTAGTCAGCCCCAGCATTTT.